The clone carrying this TCR beta chain has at least ten counts. This record belongs to a study of T-cell reconstitution after alpha-beta-depleted transplantation in children. CDR3 length equals 16 residues. Trimming stripped 3 bases from V and 4 bases from J, with 18 bases between. The TCRbeta library incorporated unique molecular identifiers. One entry per CDR3 protein, called by TCRdb with MiXCR from the PCR reads. The sample comprises 200,000 to 300,000 distinct CDR3 sequences, 12% of which are singletons, and approximately 2.4% rests with the top ten. This chain joins TRBV12-3 or TRBV12-4 and TRBJ1-1; perhaps TRBD1 as D (6 bases). The material was PBMCs from the stem cell graft donor, obtained from the stem cell graft. The receptor's source is a human donor who donated a stem cell graft to a child with acute lymphoblastic leukemia. The CDR3 region is CASSFRGGGGFTEAFF. Written as DNA, the CDR3 is TGTGCCAGCAGTTTTAGGGGGGGAGGGGGTTTCACTGAAGCTTTCTTT.